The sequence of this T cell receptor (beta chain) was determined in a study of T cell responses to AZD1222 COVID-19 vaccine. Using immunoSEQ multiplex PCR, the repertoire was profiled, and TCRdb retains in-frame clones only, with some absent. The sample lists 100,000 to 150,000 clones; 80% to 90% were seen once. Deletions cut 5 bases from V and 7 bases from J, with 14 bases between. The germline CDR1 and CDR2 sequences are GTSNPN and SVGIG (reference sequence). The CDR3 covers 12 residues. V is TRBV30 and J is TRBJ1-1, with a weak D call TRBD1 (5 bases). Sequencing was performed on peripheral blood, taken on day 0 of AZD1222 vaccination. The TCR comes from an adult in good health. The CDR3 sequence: CAWGGLTGEAFF. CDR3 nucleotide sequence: TGTGCCTGGGGGGGGTTGACGGGTGAAGCTTTCTTT.